Presented here are 30 T cell receptor beta chains from one specimen sequenced in a study of blood T cell repertoires in COVID-19. The data were produced by immunoSEQ multiplex PCR, yet TCRdb's version contains in-frame clones alone and is incomplete. In the table there are some 160,000 clones, around four fifths of which are singletons. The sequencing input was PBMCs or T cells enriched from blood (not recorded which). The receptors shown here come from a woman in her forties or fifties who had recovered from COVID-19.

The sample holds a few counts of this clone. The chain joins TRBV5-1 to TRBJ1-1; D ambiguous. This CDR3 has 13 residues. V lost 1 base and J 6 bases, leaving 10 bases between the germline ends. CDR1 is SGHRS and CDR2 is YFSETQ in the germline V gene. The CDR3 region has the DNA TGCGCCAGCAGCTTGTGGTCCCGGGCTGAAGCTTTCTTT. This encodes CASSLWSRAEAFF.

The gene calls are TRBV10-3 and TRBJ2-5, with 10 bases lining up with TRBD2. The germline CDR1 and CDR2 sequences are ENHRY and SYGVKD. The CDR3 has 14 amino acids. V was clipped by 6 bases and J by 5 bases; unmatched bases: 6. This CDR3 is CAISSGGAEETQYF. The CDR3 nucleotides are TGTGCCATCAGCAGCGGGGGGGCCGAGGAGACCCAGTACTTC.

The chain recombines TRBV18 with TRBJ1-5; possible D gene TRBD1, 6 bases. Trimming shortened V by 4 bases and J by 2 bases, and 6 bases separated the two germline ends. CDR1 and CDR2 from the germline V gene are KGHSH and LQKENI. The CDR3 totals 13 residues. For the CDR3, the DNA is TGTGCCAGCTCACAGGGGGGCAATCAGCCCCAGCATTTT. Translated: CASSQGGNQPQHF.

V is TRBV21-1 and J is TRBJ2-7; the table's D call, TRBD2, was not checked against the DNA. TRBV21-1 is shown as a pseudogene. CDR3 length equals 14 residues. CDR3 sequence reads: CASSKGLAGYEQYF. CDR3 nucleotide sequence: TGTGCCAGCAGCAAAGGACTAGCGGGATACGAGCAGTACTTC.

This rearrangement joins TRBV12-3 or TRBV12-4 to TRBJ1-2; weak D call: TRBD1 (6 bases). The ends were cut back, 3 bases at V and 6 bases at J, with 11 bases in the middle. The CDR3 loop spans 13 amino acids. The CDR3: CASSFSRGHGYTF. The CDR3 nucleotides are TGTGCCAGCAGTTTTTCCAGGGGCCATGGCTACACCTTC.

The chain combines TRBV15 with TRBJ1-6; no reliable D call. V was cut by 6 bases and J by 7 bases, with 10 bases left in between. CDR1 is LNHNV and CDR2 is YYDKDF in the germline V gene (reference sequence). The CDR3 length is 13 residues. The CDR3 DNA reads TGTGCCACCAGGATGACACTGAATTCACCCCTCCACTTT. Translation gives CATRMTLNSPLHF.

This clone showed up just a few times. This rearrangement joins TRBV11-2 to TRBJ2-2; 11 bases align to TRBD1. The J segment lost 6 bases and the V segment lost 5 bases, leaving 8 bases of the junction unmatched. This CDR3 is 16 amino acids long. Germline assignment: CDR1 SGHAT and CDR2 FQNNGV. The CDR3 DNA is TGTGCCAGCAGCCCTGGGACAGGGGGTAGAGCCGGGGAGCTGTTTTTT. Amino acid sequence: CASSPGTGGRAGELFF.

This sequence joins TRBV11-1 and TRBJ2-7, with 10 bases lining up with TRBD2. Per the germline V gene, CDR1 is SGHAT and CDR2 is FQDESV (reference sequence). Trimming removed 5 bases from V and 3 bases from J; junction bases left unmatched: 7. The CDR3 covers 15 residues. The CDR3 loop is CASSRFLAGDYEQYF. In nucleotides, the CDR3 is TGTGCCAGCAGCCGATTTCTAGCGGGAGACTACGAGCAGTACTTC.

This clone was detected only a few times. The gene calls are TRBV4-2 and TRBJ2-7; D is unresolved. V was cut by 1 base and J by 6 bases, with 13 bases left in between. The CDR3 runs 14 residues. Germline assignment: CDR1 LGHNA and CDR2 YNFKEQ. The CDR3 region has the DNA TGTGCCAGCAGCCAAGTAGGCCTAGACGCCGAGCAGTACTTC. This codes for CASSQVGLDAEQYF.

This chain joins TRBV28 and TRBJ1-1, with 8 bases that match TRBD1. Looked up from germline, CDR1 is MDHEN and CDR2 is SYDVKM. The CDR3 contains 14 residues. Trimming cost V 2 bases and J 4 bases; bases outside gene matches: 3. The CDR3 spells CASSLAQGGTEAFF. CDR3 bases: TGTGCCAGCAGTTTAGCACAGGGGGGCACTGAAGCTTTCTTT.

This rearrangement joins TRBV3-1 (or the pseudogene TRBV3-2) to TRBJ1-1; 12 bases line up with TRBD1. Germline V gene sequence: CDR1 LGHDT, CDR2 YNNKEL (reference sequence). The V segment lost 4 bases and the J segment 11 bases; nucleotides outside the gene matches: 8. The CDR3 has 14 residues. CDR3 region: CASSLGQGAPDAFF. Here the CDR3 DNA reads TGTGCCAGCAGCCTGGGACAGGGGGCGCCGGACGCTTTCTTT.

J is TRBJ2-1 and V is TRBV29-1; 7 positions agree with TRBD2. Germline V lookup: CDR1 SQVTM, CDR2 ANQGSEA. The CDR3 is 14 amino acids. V shed 4 bases and J 6 bases; nucleotides not matched to a gene: 9. CDR3 bases: TGCAGCGTTGTATATGTTTGGGGGGGCAATGAGCAGTTCTTC. Protein sequence: CSVVYVWGGNEQFF.

The J gene is TRBJ1-1, the V gene TRBV5-1, with TRBD1 identical over 9 bases. Germline trimming cut 3 bases from V and 5 bases from J; bases unmatched to any gene: 5. There are 14 residues in the CDR3. Germline CDR1 SGHRS, CDR2 YFSETQ. The CDR3 nucleotides are TGCGCCAGCAGCTCGGGACAGGGTTGGACTGAAGCTTTCTTT. Protein sequence: CASSSGQGWTEAFF.

The chain couples TRBV3-1 (or the pseudogene TRBV3-2) to TRBJ2-2; TRBD2 matches 7 bases. CDR3 size: 14 residues. J gave up 6 bases and V 0 bases, and 1 base lay outside the gene matches. Germline V gene data show CDR1 as LGHDT and CDR2 as YNNKEL (reference sequence). The CDR3 spells CASSQDGRAGELFF. DNA for the CDR3: TGTGCCAGCAGCCAAGATGGGAGGGCCGGGGAGCTGTTTTTT.

Here the CDR3 DNA reads TGTGCCAGCAGCCCCGGTGCATACGAGCAGTACTTC. It specifies CASSPGAYEQYF. The chain links TRBV13 to TRBJ2-7; D uncertain. V gave up 5 bases and J gave up 4 bases, with 9 bases separating them. The CDR3 covers 12 residues. In germline, CDR1 is PRHDT, CDR2 FYEKMQ (reference sequence).

This chain connects TRBV6-5 to TRBJ2-1; 11 bases align to TRBD2. The germline V gene has CDR1 MNHEY and CDR2 SVGAGI. V dropped 4 bases and J dropped 4; count of bases not matched to a gene: 6. This CDR3 spans 16 amino acids. CDR3 region: CASSSIAGGRYNEQFF. The DNA for the CDR3 is TGTGCCAGCAGTTCGATAGCGGGGGGGCGGTACAATGAGCAGTTCTTC.

This chain links TRBV11-2 with TRBJ1-1; no firm D call. Germline V gives CDR1 SGHAT, CDR2 FQNNGV. This CDR3 is 14 amino acids long. Between the trimmed V and J ends, which lost 1 base and 12 bases, there was a span of 18 bases. CDR3 residues: CASSLGLSTGRSFF. CDR3 nucleotide sequence: TGTGCCAGCAGCTTAGGACTATCGACGGGTCGGTCTTTCTTT.

V and J are TRBV5-1 and TRBJ2-2; tentative D call: TRBD1 (6 bases). Germline lookup yields CDR1 SGHRS and CDR2 YFSETQ. The CDR3 is 17 amino acids. V was clipped by 0 bases and J by 6 bases, with 18 bases between them. This CDR3 reads CASSLAVSTGKPGELFF. The CDR3 DNA is TGCGCCAGCAGCTTGGCGGTTTCAACAGGGAAACCCGGGGAGCTGTTTTTT.

The chain combines TRBV20-1 with TRBJ1-1; D ambiguous. CDR1 DFQATT and CDR2 SNEGSKA come from the germline V gene (reference sequence). The length of the CDR3 is 11 residues. V shed 6 bases and J shed 11 bases, with 16 bases lying between them. CDR3 loop: CSAPDRVRAFF. CDR3 nucleotides: TGCAGTGCCCCCGACCGGGTTAGGGCTTTCTTT.

This clone was recorded only once. The chain combines TRBV5-6 with TRBJ2-2; TRBD2 matches at 10 bases. With 2 bases clipped from V and 6 bases from J, the junction kept 7 bases outside the gene matches. The V gene's germline CDR1 is SGHDT and CDR2 YYEEEE. The CDR3 spans 16 residues. CDR3 protein: CASSFVPSGSAGELFF. Here the CDR3 DNA reads TGTGCCAGCAGCTTTGTCCCTAGCGGGAGCGCCGGGGAGCTGTTTTTT.

The rearrangement uses TRBV4-3 and TRBJ1-2; D is unclear. CDR1 is LGHNA and CDR2 is YSLEER in the germline V gene. The ends were cut back, 0 bases at V and 0 bases at J, with 5 bases in the middle. The CDR3 runs to 14 residues. In DNA, the CDR3 is TGCGCCAGCAGCCAAGAATTAGCTAACTATGGCTACACCTTC. Encoded protein: CASSQELANYGYTF.

The chain is built from TRBV5-1 and TRBJ2-3; 8 positions match TRBD2. Germline lookup yields CDR1 SGHRS and CDR2 YFSETQ. The CDR3 is 14 residues long. V trimming: 4 bases; J trimming: 2 bases; junction bases outside the gene matches: 3. CDR3 protein: CASSPGGATDTQYF. CDR3 in DNA: TGCGCCAGCAGCCCGGGGGGGGCCACAGATACGCAGTATTTT. The whole variable domain, filled in from reference TRBV5-1 and TRBJ2-3, reads KAGVTQTPRYLIKTRGQQVTLSCSPISGHRSVSWYQQTPGQGLQFLFEYFSETQRNKGNFPGRFSGRQFSNSRSEMNVSTLELGDSALYLCASSPGGATDTQYFGPGTRLTVL.

V usage is TRBV7-2 and J usage is TRBJ2-7; possibly TRBD1 for D (5 bases). This CDR3 spans 14 amino acids. Trimming took 3 bases from V and 7 from J, leaving 16 bases between them. Per germline, CDR1 SGHTA and CDR2 FQGNSA. The CDR3 loop is CASSLEVTVVEQYF. The DNA for the CDR3 is TGTGCCAGCAGCTTGGAAGTGACAGTAGTTGAGCAGTACTTC.

The chain combines TRBV2 with TRBJ1-4; 7 nucleotides line up with TRBD1. The CDR3 loop spans 13 amino acids. V shed 11 bases and J 7 bases; nucleotides not matched to a gene: 10. Per germline, CDR1 SNHLY and CDR2 FYNNEI. The CDR3 DNA reads TGTGCCTCCAGGAGGGACAGCCTTGAAAAACTGTTTTTT. This translates into CASRRDSLEKLFF.

This chain joins TRBV15 and TRBJ2-5, with D uncertain. The V and J ends lost 0 bases and 5 bases respectively, with 4 bases between them. The CDR3 is 12 amino acids. The germline gives CDR1 LNHNV, CDR2 YYDKDF (reference sequence). The CDR3 region is CATSRDRETQYF. The CDR3 DNA is TGTGCCACCAGCAGAGATCGGGAGACCCAGTACTTC.

The chain combines TRBV18 with TRBJ1-1; a possible D gene is TRBD1 (6 bases). Per germline, CDR1 KGHSH and CDR2 LQKENI. V gave up 4 bases and J gave up 5 bases, with 17 bases separating them. The CDR3 length is 15 residues. CDR3 loop: CASSLDRSEGTEAFF. The CDR3 DNA reads TGTGCCAGCTCACTCGACAGGTCTGAGGGGACTGAAGCTTTCTTT.

In the case of this clone: This sample also contains other DNA sequences that code for the same CDR3. The chain joins TRBV18 to TRBJ1-1; no clear D gene. V shed 1 base and J shed 3 bases, with 9 bases lying between them. Per the germline V gene, CDR1 is KGHSH and CDR2 is LQKENI. The CDR3 has 14 residues. CDR3 in amino acids: CASSPQGGDTEAFF. The DNA for the CDR3 is TGTGCCAGCTCACCACAGGGAGGTGACACTGAAGCTTTCTTT.

The chain employs TRBV6-5 and TRBJ2-1; 7 bases match TRBD1. With V trimmed by 4 bases and J by 3 bases, 6 bases remained unmatched. This CDR3 is 15 amino acids long. CDR1 MNHEY and CDR2 SVGAGI come from the germline V gene. The CDR3 reads CASSFAGTDYNEQFF. CDR3 sequence (DNA): TGTGCCAGCAGTTTTGCCGGGACAGACTACAATGAGCAGTTCTTC.

J is TRBJ1-1 and V is TRBV12-3 or TRBV12-4, with D tentatively TRBD1 (5 bases). The CDR3 spans 13 residues. V lost 5 bases to trimming and J lost 3 bases, with 10 bases between them. CDR3 loop: CASSQGWHTEAFF. DNA for the CDR3: TGTGCCAGCAGTCAGGGCTGGCACACTGAAGCTTTCTTT.

The J gene is TRBJ2-7, the V gene TRBV27, with D perhaps matching TRBD1 (5 bases). Per the germline V gene, CDR1 is MNHEY and CDR2 is SMNVEV (reference sequence). The V gene lost 5 bases and the J gene lost 3 bases, with 14 bases spanning the gap. The CDR3 sequence is 14 residues long. CDR3 residues: CASSHRLPGYEQYF. CDR3 DNA sequence: TGTGCCAGCAGTCACAGGCTTCCCGGCTACGAGCAGTACTTC.